A selection of T cell receptor beta chains follows, all from one sample in a study of blood T cell repertoires in COVID-19. Sequencing used immunoSEQ multiplex PCR; TCRdb keeps in-frame clones, though not all of them. The sample holds 200,000 to 250,000 clones, around nine tenths seen once. The sample consisted of peripheral blood. The receptors were sampled from an older woman who had recovered from COVID-19. The CDR3 runs from the conserved cysteine through the conserved F or W. Each record gives: D gene, J gene, clone size, V gene, CDR3 DNA, CDR3 protein. A D gene is named only where the DNA matches it firmly. Part of the rows lack a size; the others show once, few, many or a class for expanded clones.

d_gene: TRBD1
j_gene: TRBJ2-7
abundance: -
v_gene: TRBV19
CDR3nt: TGTGCCAGTAGTCCCGGACAGGGTCGGTCCTACGAGCAGTACTTC
CDR3aa: CASSPGQGRSYEQYF

d_gene: TRBD1
j_gene: TRBJ1-2
abundance: -
v_gene: TRBV3-1/TRBV3-2
CDR3nt: TGTGCCAGCAGCCACGTTCAGGGGGGGTGGACAGGGCAGGGCTATGGCTACACCTTC
CDR3aa: CASSHVQGGWTGQGYGYTF

d_gene: -
j_gene: TRBJ1-5
abundance: -
v_gene: TRBV10-1
CDR3nt: TGCGCCAGAACTCCGGGACAAGATAAGACTAGCAATCAGCCCCAGCATTTT
CDR3aa: CARTPGQDKTSNQPQHF

d_gene: -
j_gene: TRBJ2-2
abundance: -
v_gene: TRBV25-1
CDR3nt: TGTGCCAGCAGTGTGGCGGCAGTAAACACCGGGGAGCTGTTTTTT
CDR3aa: CASSVAAVNTGELFF

d_gene: TRBD2
j_gene: TRBJ2-1
abundance: -
v_gene: TRBV7-3
CDR3nt: TGTGCCAGCAGCTTCCCCGGGACTACCTCCCACAATGAGCAGTTCTTC
CDR3aa: CASSFPGTTSHNEQFF

d_gene: TRBD1
j_gene: TRBJ2-7
abundance: -
v_gene: TRBV28
CDR3nt: TGTGCCAGCCCCCTCCGACAGGGCCCCTACGAGCAGTACTTC
CDR3aa: CASPLRQGPYEQYF

d_gene: TRBD1
j_gene: TRBJ2-7
abundance: -
v_gene: TRBV9
CDR3nt: TGTGCCAGCAGCGTAGGGACAGGTGATGGGCAGTACTTC
CDR3aa: CASSVGTGDGQYF

d_gene: TRBD2
j_gene: TRBJ2-1
abundance: -
v_gene: TRBV3-1/TRBV3-2
CDR3nt: TGTGCCAGCAGCCAAGAGAGCCTGTCACCGGCGGGGGAAGATGCCTACAATGAGCAGTTCTTC
CDR3aa: CASSQESLSPAGEDAYNEQFF

d_gene: TRBD1
j_gene: TRBJ1-1
abundance: -
v_gene: TRBV9
CDR3nt: TGTGCCAGCAGCCCGGGACAGGACACTGAAGCTTTCTTT
CDR3aa: CASSPGQDTEAFF

d_gene: TRBD2
j_gene: TRBJ2-7
abundance: -
v_gene: TRBV19
CDR3nt: TGTGCCAGTAGTATTGGACTAGCGGGGGGCTCCTACGAGCAGTACTTC
CDR3aa: CASSIGLAGGSYEQYF

d_gene: TRBD1
j_gene: TRBJ1-2
abundance: -
v_gene: TRBV9
CDR3nt: TGTGCCAGCAGCCTCCGGGACAGGGGGCTAACTGAGTATGGCTACACCTTC
CDR3aa: CASSLRDRGLTEYGYTF

d_gene: TRBD1
j_gene: TRBJ2-7
abundance: once
v_gene: TRBV27
CDR3nt: TGTGCCAGCAGCCATGACAGGGGCAGGAACGAGCAGTACTTC
CDR3aa: CASSHDRGRNEQYF

d_gene: TRBD2
j_gene: TRBJ2-5
abundance: -
v_gene: TRBV7-3
CDR3nt: TGTGCCAGCAGCTTAGGGACTAGCGGGGGGGCCAGGGAGACCCAGTACTTC
CDR3aa: CASSLGTSGGARETQYF

d_gene: TRBD2
j_gene: TRBJ2-3
abundance: -
v_gene: TRBV19
CDR3nt: TGTGCCAGCAGACTCTTTAGCGGGGGCAGCACAGATACGCAGTATTTT
CDR3aa: CASRLFSGGSTDTQYF

d_gene: -
j_gene: TRBJ1-2
abundance: -
v_gene: TRBV25-1
CDR3nt: TGTGCCAGCAGTGAACCGGGACACCAAGCTAACTATGGCTACACCTTC
CDR3aa: CASSEPGHQANYGYTF

d_gene: -
j_gene: TRBJ1-4
abundance: -
v_gene: TRBV12-3/TRBV12-4
CDR3nt: TGTGCCAGCAGCTTCTTAAATGAAAAACTGTTTTTT
CDR3aa: CASSFLNEKLFF

d_gene: -
j_gene: TRBJ2-1
abundance: -
v_gene: TRBV27
CDR3nt: TGTGCCAGCGCTACGGGGAGTAGCTCCTACAATGAGCAGTTCTTC
CDR3aa: CASATGSSSYNEQFF

d_gene: TRBD1
j_gene: TRBJ2-7
abundance: once
v_gene: TRBV14
CDR3nt: TGTGCCAGCAGCTCTGGGACAGGGTACGAGCAGTACTTC
CDR3aa: CASSSGTGYEQYF

d_gene: TRBD1
j_gene: TRBJ2-5
abundance: -
v_gene: TRBV7-3
CDR3nt: TGTGCCAGCAGCCGGACAGGGGAGGAGACCCAGTACTTC
CDR3aa: CASSRTGEETQYF

d_gene: TRBD2
j_gene: TRBJ2-7
abundance: once
v_gene: TRBV5-4
CDR3nt: TGTGCCAGCAGCTCGACTAGCCGGGCCTACGAGCAGTACTTC
CDR3aa: CASSSTSRAYEQYF

d_gene: -
j_gene: TRBJ1-5
abundance: -
v_gene: TRBV2
CDR3nt: TGTGCCAGCAGTGGCTGGGGCAGGTATCAGCCCCAGCATTTT
CDR3aa: CASSGWGRYQPQHF

d_gene: TRBD1
j_gene: TRBJ2-2
abundance: -
v_gene: TRBV19
CDR3nt: TGTGCCACCCCAGGGACAGGAGGGACCGGGGAGCTGTTTTTT
CDR3aa: CATPGTGGTGELFF

d_gene: -
j_gene: TRBJ1-5
abundance: -
v_gene: TRBV29-1
CDR3nt: TGCAGCGTTAGAGTTTCAGGTAATCAGCCCCAGCATTTT
CDR3aa: CSVRVSGNQPQHF

d_gene: -
j_gene: TRBJ2-1
abundance: -
v_gene: TRBV19
CDR3nt: TGTGCCAGTAGTATGGAGGACCCCAGAGTCGATGAGCAGTTCTTC
CDR3aa: CASSMEDPRVDEQFF

d_gene: -
j_gene: TRBJ2-7
abundance: -
v_gene: TRBV4-3
CDR3nt: TGCGCCAGCAGCCAAGATTGGGGGGACGAGCAGTACTTC
CDR3aa: CASSQDWGDEQYF

d_gene: -
j_gene: TRBJ2-1
abundance: -
v_gene: TRBV19
CDR3nt: TGTGCCAGTAGTGCCGAACGGTACAATGAGCAGTTCTTC
CDR3aa: CASSAERYNEQFF

d_gene: TRBD1
j_gene: TRBJ2-5
abundance: -
v_gene: TRBV19
CDR3nt: TGTGCCAGTAGTATGACAGGGGGCCCAGAGACCCAGTACTTC
CDR3aa: CASSMTGGPETQYF

d_gene: -
j_gene: TRBJ1-1
abundance: few
v_gene: TRBV7-8
CDR3nt: TGTGCCAGCAGCTTACCCGTGAACACTGAAGCTTTCTTT
CDR3aa: CASSLPVNTEAFF

d_gene: -
j_gene: TRBJ1-2
abundance: once
v_gene: TRBV5-1
CDR3nt: TGCGCCAGCAGCGAGGGATGGGGCTATGGCTACACCTTC
CDR3aa: CASSEGWGYGYTF

d_gene: -
j_gene: TRBJ1-5
abundance: -
v_gene: TRBV7-9
CDR3nt: TGTGCCAGCAGCTTAGGGACAGAGCTCCTTGAGCGTCAGCATTTT
CDR3aa: CASSLGTELLERQHF

d_gene: TRBD1
j_gene: TRBJ1-4
abundance: -
v_gene: TRBV19
CDR3nt: TGTGCCAGTAGTCTCGATGGACAGGAGAAAAGGCGAAAACTGTTTTTT
CDR3aa: CASSLDGQEKRRKLFF

d_gene: TRBD1
j_gene: TRBJ1-5
abundance: once
v_gene: TRBV19
CDR3nt: TGTGCCAGTAGTATCCTGGACAGGGGGAATCAGCCCCAGCATTTT
CDR3aa: CASSILDRGNQPQHF

d_gene: -
j_gene: TRBJ2-1
abundance: -
v_gene: TRBV7-9
CDR3nt: TGTGCCAGCAGCTTATTGGGGGCAAGCTCCTACAATGAGCAGTTCTTC
CDR3aa: CASSLLGASSYNEQFF

d_gene: -
j_gene: TRBJ2-2
abundance: -
v_gene: TRBV6-6
CDR3nt: TGTGCCAGCAGTTACTCGAGCGAGCTGTTTTTT
CDR3aa: CASSYSSELFF

d_gene: TRBD2
j_gene: TRBJ2-4
abundance: -
v_gene: TRBV2
CDR3nt: TGTGCCAGCAGTAGCGGGGGGGGAGCCAAAAACATTCAGTACTTC
CDR3aa: CASSSGGGAKNIQYF

d_gene: TRBD1
j_gene: TRBJ1-2
abundance: -
v_gene: TRBV5-1
CDR3nt: TGCGCCAGCAGCTTGGGGGGACAGGCATCTGGAGGCTATGGCTACACCTTC
CDR3aa: CASSLGGQASGGYGYTF

d_gene: TRBD2
j_gene: TRBJ2-3
abundance: -
v_gene: TRBV12-5
CDR3nt: TGTGCTAGTGGTTTTAGATCAGGACTAGCGGGGGGGCCTAGGACAGATACGCAGTATTTT
CDR3aa: CASGFRSGLAGGPRTDTQYF

d_gene: -
j_gene: TRBJ2-2
abundance: -
v_gene: TRBV4-3
CDR3nt: TGCGCCAGCAGCCAAGACAGGGGCCGGTCCGGGGAGCTGTTTTTT
CDR3aa: CASSQDRGRSGELFF

d_gene: -
j_gene: TRBJ1-2
abundance: -
v_gene: TRBV3-1/TRBV3-2
CDR3nt: TGTGCCAGCAGCCATCCTATATATGGCTACACCTTC
CDR3aa: CASSHPIYGYTF

d_gene: -
j_gene: TRBJ1-6
abundance: -
v_gene: TRBV14
CDR3nt: TGTGCCAGCAGCCAAGATTCCACTACAGGGAACTATAATTCACCCCTCCACTTT
CDR3aa: CASSQDSTTGNYNSPLHF

d_gene: -
j_gene: TRBJ1-5
abundance: -
v_gene: TRBV19
CDR3nt: TGTGCCAGTAGTATAGCAGGTGGCAATCAGCCCCAGCATTTT
CDR3aa: CASSIAGGNQPQHF

d_gene: -
j_gene: TRBJ2-1
abundance: -
v_gene: TRBV5-1
CDR3nt: TGCGCCAGCAGCTTGAACGGCGGCTACAATGAGCAGTTCTTC
CDR3aa: CASSLNGGYNEQFF

d_gene: TRBD1
j_gene: TRBJ2-7
abundance: -
v_gene: TRBV7-8
CDR3nt: TGTGCCAGCAGCTCGCTTCCCTTGCCAAGGGGGCTCGAGCAGTACTTC
CDR3aa: CASSSLPLPRGLEQYF

d_gene: TRBD1
j_gene: TRBJ2-7
abundance: few
v_gene: TRBV3-1/TRBV3-2
CDR3nt: TGTGCCAGCAGCGAAGGTGACAGGGCCCACGAGCAGTACTTC
CDR3aa: CASSEGDRAHEQYF

d_gene: TRBD1
j_gene: TRBJ2-5
abundance: -
v_gene: TRBV19
CDR3nt: TGTGCCAGTAGTTCGGGACAGCCAATCCAAGAGACCCAGTACTTC
CDR3aa: CASSSGQPIQETQYF

d_gene: -
j_gene: TRBJ1-2
abundance: -
v_gene: TRBV27
CDR3nt: TGTGCCAGCAGTACAGGTATCTATGGCTACACCTTC
CDR3aa: CASSTGIYGYTF

d_gene: TRBD1
j_gene: TRBJ1-5
abundance: once
v_gene: TRBV7-2
CDR3nt: TGTGCCAGCAGCCGGGACAGGGTAAATCAGCCCCAGCATTTT
CDR3aa: CASSRDRVNQPQHF

d_gene: TRBD2
j_gene: TRBJ2-5
abundance: -
v_gene: TRBV28
CDR3nt: TGTGCCAGCACAAGCAGACTAGCCAAAGAGACCCAGTACTTC
CDR3aa: CASTSRLAKETQYF

d_gene: -
j_gene: TRBJ2-5
abundance: -
v_gene: TRBV2
CDR3nt: TGTGCCAGCGTCTGGGGCCGAAACCAAGAGACCCAGTACTTC
CDR3aa: CASVWGRNQETQYF

d_gene: -
j_gene: TRBJ2-1
abundance: -
v_gene: TRBV7-2
CDR3nt: TGTGCCAGCAGGGGACTTTACAATGAGCAGTTCTTC
CDR3aa: CASRGLYNEQFF

d_gene: -
j_gene: TRBJ1-6
abundance: -
v_gene: TRBV5-1
CDR3nt: TGCGCCAGCAGCTTGGGTTCAGGGGCTGATAATTCACCCCTCCACTTT
CDR3aa: CASSLGSGADNSPLHF

d_gene: -
j_gene: TRBJ2-6
abundance: -
v_gene: TRBV29-1
CDR3nt: TGCAGCGCCGGTATAGGGGCCAACGTCCTGACTTTC
CDR3aa: CSAGIGANVLTF